This TCR beta chain was identified during a study of radiotherapy plus CTLA-4 blockade in lung cancer. In the study overall: Of all patients, approximately 17% responded objectively and 25% to 35% showed disease control.

Overall study findings and caveats: Some TCR clones had been derived from tumors. These clones expanded in peripheral blood after radiotherapy plus ipilimumab. The best predictor of response was reported to be early blood T cell clone dynamics, with interferon-beta.

In its sample, this clone was seen a few times. Its antigen is undetermined. The CDR3 has 13 amino acids. The V and J ends lost 4 bases and 6 bases, in that order; junction bases with no gene match: 5. Germline values: CDR1 ENHRY, CDR2 SYGVKD. Only in-frame clones appear in the TCRdb table, and some are missing; sequencing was by immunoSEQ multiplex PCR. The sample carries nearly 15,000 clones, under 75% recorded once. The rearrangement uses TRBV10-3 and TRBJ1-2, with 7 positions matching TRBD1. This TCR derives from a human donor with non-small cell lung cancer whose response to radiotherapy plus ipilimumab could not be evaluated. The specimen was peripheral blood, collected from a patient treated with radiotherapy plus ipilimumab. CDR3 sequence: CAISVEGGDGYTF. The CDR3 DNA is TGTGCCATCAGTGTCGAAGGGGGCGATGGCTACACCTTC.